The 2 T cell receptor beta chains below were found in one sample sequenced in a study of blood T cell repertoires in COVID-19. TCRdb's table, derived via immunoSEQ multiplex PCR, lists solely in-frame clones and lacks some. The sample has under 170,000 clones, around four fifths seen once. The sequencing sample was made of peripheral blood. These receptor sequences come from a man in his 70s with acute or convalescent COVID-19.

V is TRBV28 and J is TRBJ2-7; 7 positions agree with TRBD1. The CDR3 runs to 15 residues. J gave up 1 base and V 2 bases, and 5 bases lay outside the gene matches. Germline V lookup: CDR1 MDHEN, CDR2 SYDVKM. CDR3 residues: CASSLLPGQSYEQYF. DNA of the CDR3: TGTGCCAGCAGTTTACTCCCGGGACAGTCCTACGAGCAGTACTTC.

The chain is built from TRBV11-3 and TRBJ2-3, with TRBD2 identical over 16 bases. This CDR3 region has 16 residues. The V and J ends lost 5 bases and 6 bases, in that order; junction bases with no gene match: 5. CDR1 SGHNT and CDR2 YENEEA come from the germline V gene. The CDR3 nucleotides are TGTGCCAGCAGCGACGGGACTAGCGGGAGGGCCGATACGCAGTATTTT. Protein: CASSDGTSGRADTQYF.